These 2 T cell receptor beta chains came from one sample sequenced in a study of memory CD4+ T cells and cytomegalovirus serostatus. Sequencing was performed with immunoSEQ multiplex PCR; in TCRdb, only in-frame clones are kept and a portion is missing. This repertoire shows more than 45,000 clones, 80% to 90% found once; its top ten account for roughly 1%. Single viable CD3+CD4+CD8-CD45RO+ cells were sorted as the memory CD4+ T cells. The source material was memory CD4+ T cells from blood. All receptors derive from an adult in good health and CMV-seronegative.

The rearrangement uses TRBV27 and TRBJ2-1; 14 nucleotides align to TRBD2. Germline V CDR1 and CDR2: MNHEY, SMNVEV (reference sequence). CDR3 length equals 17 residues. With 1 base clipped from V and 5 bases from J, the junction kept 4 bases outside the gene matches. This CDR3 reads CASSLWTSGRSDNEQFF. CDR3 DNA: TGTGCCAGCAGTTTATGGACTAGCGGGAGGTCTGACAATGAGCAGTTCTTC.

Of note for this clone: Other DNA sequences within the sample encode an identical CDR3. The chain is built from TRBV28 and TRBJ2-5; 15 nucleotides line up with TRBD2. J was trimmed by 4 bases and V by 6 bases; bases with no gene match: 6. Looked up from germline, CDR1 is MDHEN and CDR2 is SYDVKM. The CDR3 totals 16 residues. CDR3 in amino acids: CASSPGLAGGRETQYF. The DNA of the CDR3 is TGTGCCAGCAGCCCGGGACTAGCGGGAGGAAGAGAGACCCAGTACTTC.